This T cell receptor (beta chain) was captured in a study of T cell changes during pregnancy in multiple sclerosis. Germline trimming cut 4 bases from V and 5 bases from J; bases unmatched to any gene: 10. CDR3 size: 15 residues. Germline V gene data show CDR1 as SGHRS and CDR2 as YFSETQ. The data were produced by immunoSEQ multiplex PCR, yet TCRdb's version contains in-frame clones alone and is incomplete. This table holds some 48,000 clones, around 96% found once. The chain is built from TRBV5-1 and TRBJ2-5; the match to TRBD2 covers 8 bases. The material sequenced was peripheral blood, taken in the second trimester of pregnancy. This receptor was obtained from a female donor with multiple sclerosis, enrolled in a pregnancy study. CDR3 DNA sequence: TGCGCCAGCAGCCCAGCGGGACTAGAAAGGGAGACCCAGTACTTC. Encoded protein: CASSPAGLERETQYF.